The next 30 T cell receptor beta chains were all read from a single sample in a study of CD8 T cells in ankylosing spondylitis. Using its own MiXCR run on the 5' RACE reads, TCRdb lists one record per CDR3 protein. The sample carries roughly 130,000 distinct CDR3 sequences, 7% to 10% recorded once. Sequencing was done on a sample of blood, either unsorted or a sorted T cell fraction (not recorded which). The receptors shown here come from a male donor with ankylosing spondylitis or in good health (not recorded which).

This clonotype was seen many times. The rearrangement uses TRBV9 and TRBJ2-5; possibly TRBD1 for D (5 bases). The length of the CDR3 is 14 residues. V dropped 0 bases and J dropped 0 bases, with 6 bases sitting between them. The germline CDR1 and CDR2 sequences are SGDLS and YYNGEE. The CDR3 region is CASSVGQNQETQYF. CDR3 DNA sequence: TGTGCCAGCAGCGTAGGACAGAACCAAGAGACCCAGTACTTC.

At least ten counts were recorded for this clonotype. V gene TRBV7-9 combines with J gene TRBJ2-1; TRBD2 agrees at 11 bases. The CDR3 sequence is 16 residues long. CDR1 SEHNR and CDR2 FQNEAQ come from the germline V gene (reference sequence). V lost 5 bases and J lost 3; bases outside the gene matches: 6. CDR3 loop: CASSLGLAGNYNEQFF. The CDR3 DNA reads as TGTGCCAGCAGCCTAGGACTAGCGGGCAACTACAATGAGCAGTTCTTC.

This chain connects TRBV6-1 to TRBJ2-7; TRBD1 matches at 8 bases. The CDR3 is made up of 15 amino acids. From germline, CDR1 is MNHNS and CDR2 SASEGT. V trimming: 6 bases; J trimming: 0 bases; junction bases outside the gene matches: 7. CDR3 residues: CASSRRQGTSYEQYF. CDR3 DNA sequence: TGTGCCAGCAGCCGACGACAGGGGACCTCCTACGAGCAGTACTTC.

There are many counts of this clonotype. This chain uses TRBV4-3 with TRBJ1-1; D is ambiguous. The CDR3 contains 15 residues. Germline V gene sequence: CDR1 LGHNA, CDR2 YSLEER. Trimming pared 4 bases from V and 4 bases from J, leaving 16 bases between. CDR3 protein: CASSPLVDFSTEAFF. The CDR3 DNA reads TGCGCCAGCAGCCCCCTTGTCGACTTCAGCACTGAAGCTTTCTTT.

This clonotype was counted only a few times. The chain couples TRBV4-1 to TRBJ2-1, with TRBD2 matching 10 bases. V gave up 1 base and J gave up 5 bases; unmatched junction bases: 2. CDR3 length: 15 amino acids. The germline CDR1 and CDR2 sequences are MGHRA and YSYEKL. CDR3 protein: CASSQASGRNNEQFF. The CDR3 bases are TGCGCCAGCAGCCAAGCTAGCGGGAGAAACAATGAGCAGTTCTTC.

This chain links TRBV6-2 or TRBV6-3 with TRBJ2-5; 9 nucleotides match TRBD2. The CDR3 consists of 16 residues. The V and J ends lost 2 bases and 2 bases, in that order; junction bases with no gene match: 6. Germline V gives CDR1 MNHEY, CDR2 SVGEGT. CDR3 sequence: CASSYSTSGLQETQYF. The CDR3 nucleotides read TGTGCCAGCAGTTACAGTACTAGCGGGCTACAAGAGACCCAGTACTTC.

This clonotype was counted many times. This chain uses TRBV6-1 with TRBJ2-1, with TRBD2 as a possible D gene (5 bases). CDR3 length equals 16 residues. V lost 2 bases and J lost 6, with 17 bases in between. The germline V gene encodes CDR1 MNHNS and CDR2 SASEGT. The chain's CDR3 is CASSERRGPPSNEQFF. CDR3 sequence (DNA): TGTGCCAGCAGTGAAAGGAGAGGGCCACCCTCCAATGAGCAGTTCTTC.

The gene calls are TRBV6-5 and TRBJ2-1; perhaps TRBD2 as D (6 bases). This CDR3 spans 16 amino acids. V was trimmed by 3 bases and J by 4 bases, leaving 16 bases between them. The germline V gene has CDR1 MNHEY and CDR2 SVGAGI. The CDR3 region has the DNA TGTGCCAGCAGTTATGTACAAGCGGGCCAATACAATGAGCAGTTCTTC. This sequence encodes CASSYVQAGQYNEQFF.

In its sample, this clonotype was seen a few times. The rearrangement joins TRBV6-1 to TRBJ2-1; possible D gene TRBD2, 6 bases. V gave up 7 bases and J gave up 0 bases, with 13 bases separating them. CDR1 and CDR2 (germline): MNHNS, SASEGT. The CDR3 runs to 15 residues. This CDR3 is CASKWDSSSYNEQFF. The CDR3 region has the DNA TGTGCCAGCAAGTGGGACTCTAGCTCCTACAATGAGCAGTTCTTC.

This clonotype has ten or more counts. A read error may account for a junction end that differs from germline. The genes are TRBV7-8 and TRBJ2-7; D perhaps matches TRBD2 (6 bases). The CDR3 length is 14 residues. Per germline, CDR1 SGHVS and CDR2 FQNEAQ. CDR3: CASSLAGGYDEQYF. CDR3 nucleotides: TGTGCCAGCAGCCTAGCCGGGGGATACGACGAGCAGTACTTC.

This clonotype was found many times. V and J are TRBV29-1 and TRBJ2-1; TRBD2 agrees at 7 bases. After removal of 5 bases from V and 5 bases from J, the junction contained 12 bases not matched to a gene. This CDR3 is 15 amino acids long. From germline, CDR1 is SQVTM and CDR2 ANQGSEA. In DNA, the CDR3 is TGCAGCGTTCAAAAAAGGCTAGCGGCCAACAATGAGCAGTTCTTC. Translated, it gives CSVQKRLAANNEQFF.

This clonotype was found a few times. This chain links TRBV20-1 with TRBJ2-6; 8 bases fit TRBD1. CDR1 and CDR2 (germline): DFQATT, SNEGSKA (reference sequence). The CDR3 has 15 amino acids. V shed 5 bases and J 4 bases; nucleotides not matched to a gene: 7. The CDR3: CSAQGALGGANVLTF. DNA for the CDR3: TGCAGTGCTCAGGGGGCGCTTGGGGGGGCCAACGTCCTGACTTTC.

In this sample, this clonotype turned up many times. The chain employs TRBV7-2 and TRBJ2-1, with TRBD2 matching over 7 bases. The CDR3 contains 17 residues. Germline assignment: CDR1 SGHTA and CDR2 FQGNSA. J gave up 0 bases and V 0 bases, and 5 bases lay outside the gene matches. The CDR3 coding sequence is TGTGCCAGCAGCTTAGCGTCGGGGGGAGCCTCCTACAATGAGCAGTTCTTC. Protein product: CASSLASGGASYNEQFF.

On this clonotype itself: With a much larger clone just one base away, this may be a read error. This chain joins TRBV5-1 and TRBJ2-7; 8 bases match TRBD2. The CDR3 runs 17 residues. Germline V gene lookup returns CDR1 SGHRS and CDR2 YFSETQ. CDR3 sequence: CASSDRALADFSYVQYF. The CDR3 nucleotides are TGCGCCAGCAGCGACCGCGCACTAGCGGACTTCTCCTACGTGCAGTACTTC.

The chain is built from TRBV27 and TRBJ1-5; D not certain. V lost 4 bases, J lost 7 bases, and 11 bases lay in between. Germline V gene data show CDR1 as MNHEY and CDR2 as SMNVEV (reference sequence). The CDR3 has 13 residues. The CDR3: CASSSRPLQPQHF. The CDR3 region has the DNA TGTGCCAGCAGTTCCCGCCCCCTGCAGCCCCAGCATTTT.

This clonotype has a count of ten or more. V gene TRBV3-1 combines with J gene TRBJ2-1, with 9 positions matching TRBD2. The CDR3 runs to 14 residues. V lost 4 bases to trimming and J lost 8 bases; unmatched junction nucleotides: 6. Germline V CDR1 and CDR2: LGHDT, YNNKEL (reference sequence). In DNA, the CDR3 is TGTGCCAGCAGCCCGTCTAGCGGGAATTATGAGCAGTTCTTC. Encoded protein: CASSPSSGNYEQFF.

This clonotype showed up many times. This rearrangement joins TRBV12-3 or TRBV12-4 to TRBJ2-1, with no clear D. The CDR3 sequence is 12 residues long. Trimming pared 2 bases from V and 11 bases from J, leaving 10 bases between. CDR3 residues: CASSLFEQQQFF. DNA for the CDR3: TGTGCCAGCAGTTTATTTGAGCAGCAGCAGTTCTTC.

This clonotype was counted ten times or more. The rearrangement uses TRBV7-2 and TRBJ1-3; 11 nucleotides line up with TRBD1. Germline V lookup: CDR1 SGHTA, CDR2 FQGNSA. The CDR3 sequence is 15 residues long. Trimming at V came to 5 bases and at J to 4 bases, leaving 4 bases not matched to a gene. CDR3 nucleotide sequence: TGTGCCAGCAGCACTAGGACAGGGGGCGGAAACACCATATATTTT. Its protein product is CASSTRTGGGNTIYF. Full variable domain (outside the CDR3, taken from reference TRBV7-2 and TRBJ1-3): GAGVSQSPSNKVTEKGKDVELRCDPISGHTALYWYRQSLGQGLEFLIYFQGNSAPDKSGLPSDRFSAERTGGSVSTLTIQRTQQEDSAVYLCASSTRTGGGNTIYFGEGSWLTVV.

In its sample, this clonotype was seen many times. The V gene is TRBV18, the J gene TRBJ2-4; perhaps TRBD2 as D (6 bases). The germline gives CDR1 KGHSH, CDR2 LQKENI. The CDR3 spans 16 residues. V was pared by 6 bases and J by 0 bases, with 15 bases between. The CDR3 protein is CASSLTGGLAKNIQYF. The CDR3 DNA reads as TGTGCCAGCTCCCTTACCGGGGGTCTAGCCAAAAACATTCAGTACTTC.

This clonotype turned up a few times. The chain has TRBV4-2 and TRBJ2-3; D call uncertain. CDR3 length: 13 residues. The germline gives CDR1 LGHNA, CDR2 YNFKEQ. V was shortened by 1 base and J by 4 bases, with 6 bases between the two germline ends. DNA of the CDR3: TGTGCCAGCAGCCAAGTCTTAGCAGATACGCAGTATTTT. Protein: CASSQVLADTQYF.

Ten or more counts support this clonotype. The gene calls are TRBV4-3 and TRBJ2-7, with D perhaps TRBD2 (6 bases). Trimming shortened V by 0 bases and J by 2 bases, and 11 bases separated the two germline ends. This CDR3 contains 15 residues. The germline V gene has CDR1 LGHNA and CDR2 YSLEER. In DNA form, the CDR3 reads TGCGCCAGCAGCCAAGACTCGGGAGCCCCCTACGAGCAGTACTTC. Translation gives CASSQDSGAPYEQYF.

The sample holds many counts of this clonotype. The chain recombines TRBV20-1 with TRBJ2-1, with D perhaps TRBD2 (6 bases). The CDR3 length is 15 residues. Germline CDR1 and CDR2: DFQATT and SNEGSKA (reference sequence). V was clipped by 0 bases and J by 6 bases, with 15 bases between them. The CDR3 bases are TGCAGTGCTAGAGATACTCGAGGCGGGACCAATGAGCAGTTCTTC. Protein: CSARDTRGGTNEQFF.

V gene TRBV28 combines with J gene TRBJ2-2, with a weak D call TRBD1 (5 bases). The CDR3 covers 16 residues. Germline V CDR1 and CDR2: MDHEN, SYDVKM. The ends were cut back, 7 bases at V and 0 bases at J, with 15 bases in the middle. CDR3 sequence reads: CASTRLDTTNTGELFF. CDR3 in DNA: TGTGCCAGCACCCGGTTGGACACCACGAACACCGGGGAGCTGTTTTTT.

This clonotype was seen many times. V usage is TRBV7-3 and J usage is TRBJ1-6; weak D call: TRBD1 (6 bases). The CDR3 length is 13 residues. V was cut by 5 bases and J by 8 bases, with 10 bases left in between. Germline CDR1 reads SGHTA; CDR2 reads FQGTGA. The CDR3 is CASSRSGDSPLHF. For the CDR3, the DNA is TGTGCCAGCAGCCGATCAGGGGATTCACCCCTCCACTTT. The variable domain in full, with the rest retrieved from reference TRBV7-3 and TRBJ1-6, is GAGVSQTPSNKVTEKGKYVELRCDPISGHTALYWYRQSLGQGPEFLIYFQGTGAADDSGLPNDRFFAVRPEGSVSTLKIQRTERGDSAVYLCASSRSGDSPLHFGNGTRLTVT.

The CDR3 region has the DNA TGTGCCAGCAGTAACGGACAGGGGGCCAAGGATGAGCAGTACTTC. Amino acids: CASSNGQGAKDEQYF. The chain employs TRBV25-1 and TRBJ2-7; 11 nucleotides align to TRBD1. The CDR3 runs to 15 residues. Per germline, CDR1 MGHDK and CDR2 SYGVNS. V gave up 5 bases and J gave up 7 bases; unmatched junction bases: 10.

V gene TRBV28 combines with J gene TRBJ2-5; 10 positions agree with TRBD1. The CDR3 covers 15 residues. CDR1 MDHEN and CDR2 SYDVKM come from the germline V gene. J lost 5 bases, V lost 4 bases, and 7 bases had no gene match. The CDR3 DNA reads as TGTGCCAGCAGTTCCCCCCGGGACAGGGGTGAGACCCAGTACTTC. Amino acids: CASSSPRDRGETQYF.

This clonotype was detected many times. The gene calls are TRBV27 and TRBJ2-1; D possibly matches TRBD1 or TRBD2 (5 bases each). Germline-derived CDR1 and CDR2 are MNHEY and SMNVEV (reference sequence). The CDR3 runs 15 residues. V shed 4 bases and J shed 9 bases, with 19 bases lying between them. The chain's CDR3 is CASSSPPGPGGEQFF. DNA for the CDR3: TGTGCCAGCAGTTCACCTCCGGGACCAGGAGGTGAGCAGTTCTTC.

This clonotype was found many times. J is TRBJ2-1 and V is TRBV7-2; the D gene is possibly TRBD1 (6 bases). The V gene lost 7 bases and the J gene lost 0 bases, with 16 bases spanning the gap. The length of the CDR3 is 16 residues. Germline CDR1 reads SGHTA; CDR2 reads FQGNSA. In nucleotides, the CDR3 is TGTGCCAGCACCCCGCAGGGGACCTCCTCCTACAATGAGCAGTTCTTC. Amino acid sequence: CASTPQGTSSYNEQFF.

The chain recombines TRBV30 with TRBJ1-2; tentatively, D is TRBD1 (6 bases). Germline V gives CDR1 GTSNPN, CDR2 SVGIG (reference sequence). The CDR3 has 13 amino acids. With 0 bases removed from V and 8 bases from J, the gap between germline ends came to 13 bases. The CDR3 reads CAWSVGGLGGYTF. The CDR3 nucleotides read TGTGCCTGGAGTGTAGGGGGGCTGGGAGGCTACACCTTC.

In this sample, this clonotype turned up many times. The chain couples TRBV20-1 to TRBJ2-1, with 9 positions matching TRBD2. Trimming removed 0 bases from V and 9 bases from J; junction bases left unmatched: 12. Looked up from germline, CDR1 is DFQATT and CDR2 is SNEGSKA (reference sequence). The CDR3 extends over 16 amino acids. CDR3 amino acids: CSARDLVAGDVGEQFF. Here the CDR3 DNA reads TGCAGTGCTAGAGATCTGGTAGCGGGAGATGTGGGTGAGCAGTTCTTC.